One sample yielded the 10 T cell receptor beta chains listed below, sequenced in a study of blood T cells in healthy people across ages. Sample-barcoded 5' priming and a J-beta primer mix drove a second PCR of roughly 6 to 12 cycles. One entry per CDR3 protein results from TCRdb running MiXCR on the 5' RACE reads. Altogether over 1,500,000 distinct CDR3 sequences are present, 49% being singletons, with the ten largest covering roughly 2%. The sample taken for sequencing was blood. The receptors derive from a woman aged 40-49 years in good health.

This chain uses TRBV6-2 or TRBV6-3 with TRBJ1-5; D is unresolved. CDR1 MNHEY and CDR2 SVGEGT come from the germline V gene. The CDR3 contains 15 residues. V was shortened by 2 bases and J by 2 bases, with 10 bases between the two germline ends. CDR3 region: CASSYSDLGNQPQHF. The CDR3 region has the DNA TGTGCCAGCAGTTACAGTGATCTGGGCAATCAGCCCCAGCATTTT.

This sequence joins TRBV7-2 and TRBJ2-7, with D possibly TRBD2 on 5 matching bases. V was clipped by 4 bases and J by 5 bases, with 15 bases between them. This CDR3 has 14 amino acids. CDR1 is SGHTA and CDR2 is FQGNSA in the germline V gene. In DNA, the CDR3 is TGTGCCAGCAGCTCTTACCTTCGGACTGACGAGCAGTACTTC. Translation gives CASSSYLRTDEQYF.

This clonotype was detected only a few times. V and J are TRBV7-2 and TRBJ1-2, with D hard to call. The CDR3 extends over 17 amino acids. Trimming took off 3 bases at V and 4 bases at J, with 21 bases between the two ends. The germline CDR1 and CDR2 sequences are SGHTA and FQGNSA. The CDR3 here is CASSFTANSNYGYGYTF. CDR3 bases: TGTGCCAGCAGCTTTACAGCGAACTCTAACTATGGCTATGGCTACACCTTC.

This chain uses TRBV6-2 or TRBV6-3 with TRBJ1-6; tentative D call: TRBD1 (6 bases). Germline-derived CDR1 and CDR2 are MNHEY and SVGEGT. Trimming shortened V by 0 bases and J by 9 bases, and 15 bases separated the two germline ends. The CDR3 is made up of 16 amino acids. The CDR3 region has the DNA TGTGCCAGCAGTTACTCGGTTCAGGGGATGGGTTCACCCCTCCACTTT. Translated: CASSYSVQGMGSPLHF.

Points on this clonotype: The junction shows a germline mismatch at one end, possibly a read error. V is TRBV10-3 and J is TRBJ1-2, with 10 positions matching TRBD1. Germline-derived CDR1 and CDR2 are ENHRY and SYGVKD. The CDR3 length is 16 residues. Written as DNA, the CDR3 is TGTGCCATCAGTGATACCGCCGGGACAGGGGTGCGTGGCCACACCTTC. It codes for CAISDTAGTGVRGHTF.

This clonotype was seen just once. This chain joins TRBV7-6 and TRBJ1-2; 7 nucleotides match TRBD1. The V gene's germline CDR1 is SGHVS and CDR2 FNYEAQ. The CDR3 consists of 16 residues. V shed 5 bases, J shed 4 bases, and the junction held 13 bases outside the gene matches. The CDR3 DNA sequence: TGTGCCAGCAGCCCCCGACAGGGATCCCTAATCTATGGCTACACCTTC. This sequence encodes CASSPRQGSLIYGYTF. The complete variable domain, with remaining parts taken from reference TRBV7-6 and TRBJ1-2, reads GAGVSQSPRYKVTKRGQDVALRCDPISGHVSLYWYRQALGQGPEFLTYFNYEAQQDKSGLPNDRFSAERPEGSISTLTIQRTEQRDSAMYRCASSPRQGSLIYGYTFGSGTRLTVV.

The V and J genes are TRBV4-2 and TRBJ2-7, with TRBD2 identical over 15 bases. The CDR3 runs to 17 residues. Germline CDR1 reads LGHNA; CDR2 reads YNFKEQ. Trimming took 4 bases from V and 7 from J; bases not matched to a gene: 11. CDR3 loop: CASSPRTSGGVYNEQYF. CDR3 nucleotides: TGTGCCAGCAGCCCCCGGACTAGCGGGGGGGTATACAATGAGCAGTACTTC.

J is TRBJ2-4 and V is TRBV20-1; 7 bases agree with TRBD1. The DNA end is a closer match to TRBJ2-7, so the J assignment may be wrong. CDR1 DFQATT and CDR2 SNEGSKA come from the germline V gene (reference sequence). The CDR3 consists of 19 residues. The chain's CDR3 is CSARIRDSRGGKSFYEQYF. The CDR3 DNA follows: TGCAGTGCTAGAATCAGGGACAGTAGGGGTGGAAAGAGTTTCTACGAGCAGTACTTC.

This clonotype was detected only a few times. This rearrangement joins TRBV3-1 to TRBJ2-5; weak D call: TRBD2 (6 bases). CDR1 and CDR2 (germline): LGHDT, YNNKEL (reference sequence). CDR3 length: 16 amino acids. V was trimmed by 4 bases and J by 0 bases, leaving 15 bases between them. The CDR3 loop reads CASSPGTPQYQETQYF. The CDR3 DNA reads TGTGCCAGCAGCCCTGGGACTCCCCAATACCAAGAGACCCAGTACTTC.

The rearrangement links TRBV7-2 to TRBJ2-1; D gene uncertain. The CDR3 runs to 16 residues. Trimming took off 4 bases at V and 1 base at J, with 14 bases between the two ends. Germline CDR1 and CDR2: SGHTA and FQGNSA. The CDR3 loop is CASSSISVSSYNEQFF. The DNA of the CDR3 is TGTGCCAGCAGCTCTATCTCGGTAAGTTCCTACAATGAGCAGTTCTTC.